This T cell receptor beta chain was captured by sequencing in a study of blood T cell repertoires in COVID-19. Across the whole study: The United States, Italy and Spain provided the acute and convalescent COVID-19 samples.

Here immunoSEQ multiplex PCR was the method, and the copy in TCRdb shows in-frame clones only, minus some. Here the sample spans 240,000 or so clones, around 88% being singletons. V was trimmed by 1 base and J by 4 bases, leaving 14 bases between them. CDR3 length equals 16 residues. The germline V gene has CDR1 SGHTA and CDR2 FQGNSA. Sequencing was done on a sample of peripheral blood. The sequence derives from a man at least 80 years old with acute or convalescent COVID-19. The chain has TRBV7-2 and TRBJ1-3; D unresolved. The CDR3 nucleotides read TGTGCCAGCAGCTTAGTCCCCTCGGGAGGGGGAAACACCATATATTTT. It specifies CASSLVPSGGGNTIYF.